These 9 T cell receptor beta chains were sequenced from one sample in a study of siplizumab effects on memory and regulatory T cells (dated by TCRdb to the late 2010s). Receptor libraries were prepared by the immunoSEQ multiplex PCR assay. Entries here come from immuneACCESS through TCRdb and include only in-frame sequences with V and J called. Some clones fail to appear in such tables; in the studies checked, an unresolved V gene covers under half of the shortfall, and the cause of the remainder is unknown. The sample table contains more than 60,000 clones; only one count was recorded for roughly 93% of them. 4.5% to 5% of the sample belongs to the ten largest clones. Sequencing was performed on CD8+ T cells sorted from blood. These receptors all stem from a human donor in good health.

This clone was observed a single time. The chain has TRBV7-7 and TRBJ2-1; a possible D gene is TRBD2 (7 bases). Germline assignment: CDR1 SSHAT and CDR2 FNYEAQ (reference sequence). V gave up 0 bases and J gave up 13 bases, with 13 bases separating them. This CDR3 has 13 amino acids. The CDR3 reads CASSLARGGEQFF. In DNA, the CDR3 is TGTGCCAGCAGCTTAGCAAGGGGGGGCGAACAGTTCTTC.

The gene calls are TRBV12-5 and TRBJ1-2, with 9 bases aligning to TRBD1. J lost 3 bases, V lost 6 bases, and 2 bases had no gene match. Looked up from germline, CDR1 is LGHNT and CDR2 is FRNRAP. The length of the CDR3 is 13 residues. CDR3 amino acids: CASGTGGYYGYTF. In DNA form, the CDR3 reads TGTGCTAGTGGCACAGGGGGCTACTATGGCTACACCTTC.

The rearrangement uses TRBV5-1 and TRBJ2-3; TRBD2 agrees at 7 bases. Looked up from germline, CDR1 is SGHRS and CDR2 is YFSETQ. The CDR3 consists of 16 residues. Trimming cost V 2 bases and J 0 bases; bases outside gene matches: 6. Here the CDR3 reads CASSLSSGFSTDTQYF. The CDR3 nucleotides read TGCGCCAGCAGCTTAAGTAGCGGGTTCAGCACAGATACGCAGTATTTT.

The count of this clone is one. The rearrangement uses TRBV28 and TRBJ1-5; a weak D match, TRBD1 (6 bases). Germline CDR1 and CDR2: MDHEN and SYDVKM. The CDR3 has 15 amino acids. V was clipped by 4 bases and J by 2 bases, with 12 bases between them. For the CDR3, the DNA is TGTGCCAGCAGTTCAGACAGGCAGGGCAATCAGCCCCAGCATTTT. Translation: CASSSDRQGNQPQHF.

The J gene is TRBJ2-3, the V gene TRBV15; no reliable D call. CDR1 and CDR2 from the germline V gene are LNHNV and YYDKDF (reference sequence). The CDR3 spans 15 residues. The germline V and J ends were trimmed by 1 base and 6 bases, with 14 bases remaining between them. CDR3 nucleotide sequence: TGTGCCACCAGCAGAGCCCCCCTAGAGATTGATACGCAGTATTTT. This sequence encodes CATSRAPLEIDTQYF.

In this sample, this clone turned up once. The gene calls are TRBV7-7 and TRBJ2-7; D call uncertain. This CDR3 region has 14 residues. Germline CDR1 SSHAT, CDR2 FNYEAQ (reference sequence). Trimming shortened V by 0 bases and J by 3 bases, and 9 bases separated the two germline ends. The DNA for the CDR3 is TGTGCCAGCAGCTTAGCGCGCGAGTACTACGAGCAGTACTTC. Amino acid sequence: CASSLAREYYEQYF.

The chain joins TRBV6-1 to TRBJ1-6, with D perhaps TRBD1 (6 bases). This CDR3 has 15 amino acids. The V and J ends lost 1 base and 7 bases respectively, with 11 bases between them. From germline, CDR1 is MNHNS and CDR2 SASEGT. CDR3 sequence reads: CASSEEGVPNSPLHF. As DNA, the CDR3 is TGTGCCAGCAGTGAAGAGGGGGTTCCGAATTCACCCCTCCACTTT.

CDR3 in DNA: TGTGCAGTAAGCGGGTACGCGAACACCGGGGAGCTGTTTTTT. This codes for CAVSGYANTGELFF. The chain is built from TRBV6-6 and TRBJ2-2; tentative D call: TRBD2 (6 bases). The CDR3 is 14 residues long. Germline V gene lookup returns CDR1 MNHNY and CDR2 SVGAGI (reference sequence).

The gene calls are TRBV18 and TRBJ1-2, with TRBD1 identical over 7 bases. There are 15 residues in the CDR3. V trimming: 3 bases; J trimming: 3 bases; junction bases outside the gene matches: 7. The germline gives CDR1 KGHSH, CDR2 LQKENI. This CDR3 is CASSPLRQGYYGYTF. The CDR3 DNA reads TGTGCCAGCTCACCCTTGAGACAGGGCTACTATGGCTACACCTTC.